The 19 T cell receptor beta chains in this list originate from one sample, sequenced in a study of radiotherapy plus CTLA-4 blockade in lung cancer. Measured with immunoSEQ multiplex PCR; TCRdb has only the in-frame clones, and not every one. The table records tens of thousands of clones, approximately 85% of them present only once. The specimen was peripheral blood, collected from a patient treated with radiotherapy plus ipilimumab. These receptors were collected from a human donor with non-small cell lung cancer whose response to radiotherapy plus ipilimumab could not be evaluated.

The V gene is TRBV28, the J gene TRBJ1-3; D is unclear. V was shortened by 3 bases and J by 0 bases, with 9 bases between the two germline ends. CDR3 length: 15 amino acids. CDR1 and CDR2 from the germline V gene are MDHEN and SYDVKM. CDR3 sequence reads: CASSLSINSGNTIYF. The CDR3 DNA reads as TGTGCCAGCAGTTTGTCTATTAACTCTGGAAACACCATATATTTT.

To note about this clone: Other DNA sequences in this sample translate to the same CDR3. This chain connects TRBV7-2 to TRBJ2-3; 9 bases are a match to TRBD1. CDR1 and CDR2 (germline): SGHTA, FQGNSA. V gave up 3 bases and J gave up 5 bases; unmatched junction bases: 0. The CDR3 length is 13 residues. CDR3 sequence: CASSLDRGDTQYF. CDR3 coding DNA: TGTGCCAGCAGCTTGGACAGGGGAGATACGCAGTATTTT.

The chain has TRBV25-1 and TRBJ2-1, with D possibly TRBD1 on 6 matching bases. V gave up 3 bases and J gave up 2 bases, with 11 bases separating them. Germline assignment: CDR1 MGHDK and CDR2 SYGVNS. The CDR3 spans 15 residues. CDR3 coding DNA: TGTGCCAGCAGTGACAGGGGCCTCCCCTACAATGAGCAGTTCTTC. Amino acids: CASSDRGLPYNEQFF.

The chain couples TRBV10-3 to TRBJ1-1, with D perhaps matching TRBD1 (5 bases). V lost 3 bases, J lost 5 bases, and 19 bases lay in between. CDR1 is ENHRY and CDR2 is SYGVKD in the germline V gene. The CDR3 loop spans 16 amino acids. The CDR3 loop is CAISDGGDPRRTEAFF. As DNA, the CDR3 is TGTGCCATCAGTGATGGGGGGGACCCCCGACGAACTGAAGCTTTCTTT.

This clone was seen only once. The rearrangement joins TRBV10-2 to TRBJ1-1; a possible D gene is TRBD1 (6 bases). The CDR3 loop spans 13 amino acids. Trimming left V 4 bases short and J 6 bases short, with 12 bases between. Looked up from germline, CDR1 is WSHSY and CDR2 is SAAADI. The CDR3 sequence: CASSGSGGPEAFF. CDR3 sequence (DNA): TGCGCCAGCAGTGGGTCTGGGGGCCCTGAAGCTTTCTTT.

The CDR3: CASKTARGAPNYGYTF. In nucleotides, the CDR3 is TGTGCCAGCAAAACTGCCAGGGGGGCCCCTAACTATGGCTACACCTTC. This chain links TRBV27 with TRBJ1-2; 7 bases align to TRBD1. This CDR3 contains 16 residues. V lost 7 bases, J lost 0 bases, and 11 bases stayed unmatched. Germline V lookup: CDR1 MNHEY, CDR2 SMNVEV (reference sequence).

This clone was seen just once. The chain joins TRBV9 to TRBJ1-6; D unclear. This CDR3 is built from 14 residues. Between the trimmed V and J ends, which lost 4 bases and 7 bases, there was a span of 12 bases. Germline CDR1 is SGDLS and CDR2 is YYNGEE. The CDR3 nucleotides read TGTGCCAGCAGCCCCCCCGGCGGCAATTCACCCCTCCACTTT. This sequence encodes CASSPPGGNSPLHF.

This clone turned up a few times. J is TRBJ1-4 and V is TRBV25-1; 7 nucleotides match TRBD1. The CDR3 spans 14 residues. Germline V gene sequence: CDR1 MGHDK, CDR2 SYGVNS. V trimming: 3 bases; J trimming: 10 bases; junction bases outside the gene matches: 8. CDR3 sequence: CASSDPGQEGKLFF. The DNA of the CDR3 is TGTGCCAGCAGTGATCCAGGACAGGAGGGAAAACTGTTTTTT.

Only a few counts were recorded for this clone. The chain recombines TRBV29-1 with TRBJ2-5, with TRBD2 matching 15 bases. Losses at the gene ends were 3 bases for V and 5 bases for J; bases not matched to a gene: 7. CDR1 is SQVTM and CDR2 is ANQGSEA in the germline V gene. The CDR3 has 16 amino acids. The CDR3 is CSVEEPGLAGGETQYF. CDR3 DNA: TGCAGCGTTGAGGAACCGGGACTAGCGGGAGGTGAGACCCAGTACTTC. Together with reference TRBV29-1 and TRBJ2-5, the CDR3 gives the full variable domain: SAVISQKPSRDICQRGTSLTIQCQVDSQVTMMFWYRQQPGQSLTLIATANQGSEATYESGFVIDKFPISRPNLTFSTLTVSNMSPEDSSIYLCSVEEPGLAGGETQYFGPGTRLLVL.

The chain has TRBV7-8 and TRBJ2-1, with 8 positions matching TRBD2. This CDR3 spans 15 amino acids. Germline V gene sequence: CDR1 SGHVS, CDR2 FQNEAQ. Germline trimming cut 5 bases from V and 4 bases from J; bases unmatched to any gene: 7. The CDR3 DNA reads TGTGCCAGCAGCCTTCGGGAGGGCCTTTACAATGAGCAGTTCTTC. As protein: CASSLREGLYNEQFF.

CDR3 coding DNA: TGTGCCAGCGGACAGGGGGCCAGCAATCAGCCCCAGCATTTT. Protein sequence: CASGQGASNQPQHF. J is TRBJ1-5 and V is TRBV28; 11 bases are a match to TRBD1. Germline CDR1 is MDHEN and CDR2 is SYDVKM. With 8 bases clipped from V and 1 base from J, the junction kept 1 base outside the gene matches. This CDR3 is built from 14 residues.

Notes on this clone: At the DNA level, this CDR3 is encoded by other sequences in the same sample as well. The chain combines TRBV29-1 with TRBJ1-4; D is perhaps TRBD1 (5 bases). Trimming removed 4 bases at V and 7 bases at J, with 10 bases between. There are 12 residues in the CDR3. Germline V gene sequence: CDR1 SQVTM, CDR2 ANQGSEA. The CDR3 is CSVAGVGEKLFF. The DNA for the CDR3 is TGCAGCGTTGCGGGGGTGGGTGAAAAACTGTTTTTT.

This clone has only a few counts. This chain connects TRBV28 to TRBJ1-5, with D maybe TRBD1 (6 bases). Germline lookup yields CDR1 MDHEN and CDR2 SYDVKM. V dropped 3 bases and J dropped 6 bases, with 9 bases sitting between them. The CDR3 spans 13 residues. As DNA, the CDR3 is TGTGCCAGCAGTTTTAGGGGGGGTCAGCCCCAGCATTTT. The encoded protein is CASSFRGGQPQHF.

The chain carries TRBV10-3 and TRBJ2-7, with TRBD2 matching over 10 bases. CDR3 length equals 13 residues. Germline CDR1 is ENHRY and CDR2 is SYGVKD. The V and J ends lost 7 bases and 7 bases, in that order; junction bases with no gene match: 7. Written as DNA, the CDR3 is TGTGCCATCAAGCGGGAGGGCTCAGGGGAGCAGTACTTC. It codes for CAIKREGSGEQYF.

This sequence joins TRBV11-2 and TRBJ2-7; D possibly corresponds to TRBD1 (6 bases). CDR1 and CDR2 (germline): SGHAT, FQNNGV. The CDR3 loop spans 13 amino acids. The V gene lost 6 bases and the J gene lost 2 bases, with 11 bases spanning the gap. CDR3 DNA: TGTGCCAGCAGAGCCACAGGGACCTACGAGCAGTACTTC. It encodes CASRATGTYEQYF.

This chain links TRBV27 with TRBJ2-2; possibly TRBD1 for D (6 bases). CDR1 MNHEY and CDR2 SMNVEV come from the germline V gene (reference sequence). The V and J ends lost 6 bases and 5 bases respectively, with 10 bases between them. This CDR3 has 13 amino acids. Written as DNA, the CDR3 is TGTGCCAGCAGACCTACAGGGACCGGGGAGCTGTTTTTT. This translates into CASRPTGTGELFF.

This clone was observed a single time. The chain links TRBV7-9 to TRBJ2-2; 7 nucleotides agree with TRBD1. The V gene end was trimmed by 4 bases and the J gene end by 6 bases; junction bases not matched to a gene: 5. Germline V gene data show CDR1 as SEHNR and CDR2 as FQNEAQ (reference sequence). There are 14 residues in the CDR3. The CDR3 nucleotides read TGTGCCAGCAGCTCCTTACAGGGGTCCGGGGAGCTGTTTTTT. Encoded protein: CASSSLQGSGELFF.

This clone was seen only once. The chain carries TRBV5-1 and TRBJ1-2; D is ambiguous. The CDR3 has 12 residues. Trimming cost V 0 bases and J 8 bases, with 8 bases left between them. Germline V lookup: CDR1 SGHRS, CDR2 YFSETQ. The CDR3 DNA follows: TGCGCCAGCAGCTTGGCCGGGGAAGGCTACACCTTC. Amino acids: CASSLAGEGYTF.

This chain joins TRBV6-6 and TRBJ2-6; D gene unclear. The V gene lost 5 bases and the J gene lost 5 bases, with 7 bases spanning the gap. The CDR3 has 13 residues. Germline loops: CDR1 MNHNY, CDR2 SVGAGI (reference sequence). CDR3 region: CASSDNRANVLTF. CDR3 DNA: TGTGCCAGCAGTGACAACAGGGCCAACGTCCTGACTTTC.